This T cell receptor (beta chain) stems from a study of blood T cells in healthy people across ages. Germline CDR1 is MNHNS and CDR2 is SASEGT. V lost 2 bases and J lost 15; bases outside the gene matches: 11. The CDR3 totals 14 residues. Study-level points and caveats: CMV status of donors was unknown, possibly confounding expanded clonotype changes. Both naive CD4+ cell counts and diversity were greater in long-lived donors than in aged donors. PBMCs that were unsorted prevented a conclusive naive versus antigen-experienced comparison.

Alongside a J-beta primer mix, a sample-barcoded 5' primer served in a second PCR lasting about 7 to 12 cycles. Each cDNA was tagged by a template-switch adaptor containing 12 random nucleotides. TCRdb re-called the 5' RACE reads with MiXCR, one entry per CDR3 protein. The sample yields 1.8 million or so distinct CDR3 sequences, approximately 40% seen once. This clonotype was detected only a few times. The antigen is unknown. The source is a human donor in good health. The gene calls are TRBV6-1 and TRBJ2-1, with 9 positions matching TRBD1. The sequenced material came from blood. CDR3 in amino acids: CASSEYTRGQGVFF. The CDR3 DNA follows: TGTGCCAGCAGTGAATATACAAGGGGACAGGGTGTGTTCTTC.